Each of the 7 T cell receptor beta chains below was sequenced from the same sample in a study of patients and donors after allogeneic stem cell transplantation. TCRdb used MiXCR to reprocess the RT-PCR reads, holding one entry per CDR3 protein. The repertoire consists of tens of thousands of distinct CDR3 sequences, with about 44% occurring once and the leading ten covering 61%. The sample was blood, either unsorted or a sorted T cell fraction (not recorded which). The source of these receptors is a human donor who was either an allogeneic HSCT recipient or a stem cell or donor lymphocyte infusion donor (not recorded which). It is not recorded whose cells these are; they may come from a transplant donor.

This clonotype was seen more than once but under ten times. The chain employs TRBV11-2 and TRBJ1-2, with D perhaps TRBD1 (5 bases). Germline V gene data show CDR1 as SGHAT and CDR2 as FQNNGV. Trimming pared 4 bases from V and 7 bases from J, leaving 13 bases between. CDR3 length: 13 residues. The CDR3 sequence is CASSSTRGSGYTF. The CDR3 bases are TGTGCCAGCAGCTCTACGCGGGGCTCTGGCTACACCTTC.

The rearrangement links TRBV18 to TRBJ1-1; a weak D match, TRBD1 (6 bases). The CDR3 runs to 15 residues. Trimming pared 2 bases from V and 5 bases from J, leaving 15 bases between. Per the germline V gene, CDR1 is KGHSH and CDR2 is LQKENI. DNA of the CDR3: TGTGCCAGCTCACCAGCTAGGGGGAGTGGGACTGAAGCTTTCTTT. It yields the protein CASSPARGSGTEAFF.

This clonotype was picked up a small number of times. The gene calls are TRBV12-3 or TRBV12-4 and TRBJ1-1; D gene unclear. This CDR3 has 13 amino acids. V lost 6 bases to trimming and J lost 2 bases, with 10 bases between them. The CDR3 is CASSTVVNTEAFF. CDR3 coding DNA: TGTGCCAGCAGCACAGTGGTTAACACTGAAGCTTTCTTT.

This clonotype occurred once. The J gene is TRBJ1-1, the V gene TRBV12-3 or TRBV12-4; D unclear. V was cut by 3 bases and J by 14 bases, with 19 bases left in between. CDR3 length: 13 amino acids. The CDR3 here is CASSFSTPHPGFF. CDR3 bases: TGTGCCAGCAGTTTTAGCACACCTCATCCGGGCTTCTTT.

The chain is built from TRBV6-6 and TRBJ1-1; no reliable D call. This CDR3 region has 12 residues. V lost 5 bases to trimming and J lost 5 bases, with 9 bases between them. CDR1 and CDR2 (germline): MNHNY, SVGAGI (reference sequence). For the CDR3, the DNA is TGTGCCAGCAGTCCAAGGGTAACTGAAGCTTTCTTT. Amino acids: CASSPRVTEAFF.

The J gene is TRBJ1-1, the V gene TRBV6-5; 8 bases map to TRBD1. V trimming: 4 bases; J trimming: 1 base; junction bases outside the gene matches: 11. Germline V gene sequence: CDR1 MNHEY, CDR2 SVGAGI. CDR3 length: 17 amino acids. The CDR3 loop reads CASSSLGTGGWNTEAFF. DNA for the CDR3: TGTGCCAGCAGTTCTCTGGGGACAGGAGGATGGAACACTGAAGCTTTCTTT.

The V call is TRBV20-1, the J call TRBJ1-1; no reliable D call. This CDR3 has 13 amino acids. Germline V gene data show CDR1 as DFQATT and CDR2 as SNEGSKA (reference sequence). V lost 2 bases to trimming and J lost 1 base, with 8 bases between them. The CDR3 DNA follows: TGCAGTGCTAGATCGGACTGGAACACTGAAGCTTTCTTT. Translated: CSARSDWNTEAFF.